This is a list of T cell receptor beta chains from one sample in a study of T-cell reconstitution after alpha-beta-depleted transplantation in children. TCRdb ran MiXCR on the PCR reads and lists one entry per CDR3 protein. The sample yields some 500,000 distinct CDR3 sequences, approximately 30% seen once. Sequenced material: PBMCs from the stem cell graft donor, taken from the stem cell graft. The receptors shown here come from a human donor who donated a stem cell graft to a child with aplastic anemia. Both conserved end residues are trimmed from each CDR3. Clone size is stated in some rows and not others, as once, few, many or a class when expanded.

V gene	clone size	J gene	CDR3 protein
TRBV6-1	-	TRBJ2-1	ASILGGAGVSYNEQF
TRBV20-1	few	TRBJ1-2	SALGRRANYGYT
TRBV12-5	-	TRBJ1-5	ASGQGSGQPQH
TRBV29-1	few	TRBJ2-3	SVARALTDTQY
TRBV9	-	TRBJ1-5	ASSVDGREGQPQH
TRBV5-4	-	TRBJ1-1	ASSLVAANTEAF
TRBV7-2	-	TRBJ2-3	ASSLAATGAGVDTQY
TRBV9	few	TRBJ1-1	ASSSRQGGTEAF
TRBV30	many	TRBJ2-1	AWSWGEQF
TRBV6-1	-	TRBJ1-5	ASSERSKGQGVVLSNQPQH
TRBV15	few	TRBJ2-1	ATSTGQFRYNEQF
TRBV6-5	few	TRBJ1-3	ASSYTREAGNTIY
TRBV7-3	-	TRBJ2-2	ASSLKNGGELF
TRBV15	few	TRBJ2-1	ATSSPPRGVSSYNEQF
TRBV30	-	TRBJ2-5	AWSVRVSGSSGTQY
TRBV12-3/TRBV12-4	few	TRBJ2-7	ASTALEGQYEQY
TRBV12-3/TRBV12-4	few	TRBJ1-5	ASSLHSSNQPQH
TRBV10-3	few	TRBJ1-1	AISQGAQNTEAF
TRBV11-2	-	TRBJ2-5	ASSIGTSGGGGKETQY
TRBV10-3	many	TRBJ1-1	AISAETLNTEAF
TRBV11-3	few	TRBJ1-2	ASSDPRDGYT
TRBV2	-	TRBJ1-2	ASSEAQGLLYGYT
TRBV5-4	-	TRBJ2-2	ASSLGLAGENTGELF
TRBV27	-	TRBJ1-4	ASNYREGGKLF
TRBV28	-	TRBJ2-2	ASGPGELF
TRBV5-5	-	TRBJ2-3	ASSSQPGLAGGTDTQY
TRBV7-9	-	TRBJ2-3	ASSLGVASGSGPTQY
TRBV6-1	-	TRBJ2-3	ASSPTSTSTDTQY
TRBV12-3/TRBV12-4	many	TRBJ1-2	ASSPTRNYGYT
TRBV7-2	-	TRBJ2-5	ASSSRGDRDGETQY
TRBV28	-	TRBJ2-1	ASSSLAEDNEQF
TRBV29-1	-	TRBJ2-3	SVLRAAYNTDTQY
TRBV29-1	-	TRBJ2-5	SGTQGAETQY
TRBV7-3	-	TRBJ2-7	ASSLGIAGTYEQY
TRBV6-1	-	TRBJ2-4	ASSEQQGRNNIQY
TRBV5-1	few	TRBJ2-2	ASSLISYNTGELF
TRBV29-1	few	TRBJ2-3	SVARGQEADTQY
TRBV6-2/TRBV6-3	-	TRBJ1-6	ASSFVIPEPGRTRDSPLH